Below, 26 T cell receptor beta chains from the same sample are listed, as sequenced in a study of Graves' ophthalmopathy and Graves' hyperthyroidism. Amplified material comprised TCR beta CDR3 regions derived from RNA transcripts. RT-PCR with HTBI primers came first, then second-round multiplex PCR. TCRdb reprocessed the multiplex PCR reads via MiXCR and lists one record per CDR3 protein. The table records about 740,000 distinct CDR3 sequences, roughly 41% of them present only once. The sequenced sample was peripheral blood. These TCRs come from an adult man with Graves' ophthalmopathy.

This clonotype was counted many times. This chain uses TRBV29-1 with TRBJ2-7; D is unclear. This CDR3 contains 14 residues. Looked up from germline, CDR1 is SQVTM and CDR2 is ANQGSEA. Trimming cost V 1 base and J 1 base, with 11 bases left between them. Here the CDR3 reads CSVEVQERSYEQYF. The CDR3 DNA sequence: TGCAGCGTTGAAGTTCAGGAGAGGTCCTACGAGCAGTACTTC.

The V call is TRBV20-1, the J call TRBJ1-6; D is ambiguous. The V end was cut by 3 bases, the J end by 5 bases, with 14 bases between. CDR3 length: 15 residues. Germline V gives CDR1 DFQATT, CDR2 SNEGSKA (reference sequence). CDR3 sequence (DNA): TGCAGTGCTAGCATGGGCAGCTTAGATAATTCACCCCTCCACTTT. Residues: CSASMGSLDNSPLHF.

This clonotype has ten or more counts. This chain joins TRBV7-9 and TRBJ1-2; 10 bases are a match to TRBD1. Germline assignment: CDR1 SEHNR and CDR2 FQNEAQ (reference sequence). V was clipped by 1 base and J by 0 bases; unmatched bases: 5. The CDR3 runs 17 residues. The CDR3 coding sequence is TGTGCCAGCAGCTTAGAGGGACAGGGGAGAACTAACTATGGCTACACCTTC. Amino acid sequence: CASSLEGQGRTNYGYTF.

This chain links TRBV19 with TRBJ1-2, with D unresolved. CDR1 and CDR2 from the germline V gene are LNHDA and SQIVND (reference sequence). The CDR3 runs to 15 residues. V dropped 4 bases and J dropped 4 bases, with 16 bases sitting between them. DNA for the CDR3: TGTGCCAGTAGTACTAGAACGGACGGACGCTATGGCTACACCTTC. It specifies CASSTRTDGRYGYTF.

V usage is TRBV20-1 and J usage is TRBJ2-5, with a tentative D call TRBD2 (5 bases). Per the germline V gene, CDR1 is DFQATT and CDR2 is SNEGSKA (reference sequence). This CDR3 contains 15 residues. Trimming took off 1 base at V and 3 bases at J, with 15 bases between the two ends. CDR3 region: CSARVPGLDKETQYF. CDR3 DNA: TGCAGTGCTAGAGTTCCAGGACTCGACAAAGAGACCCAGTACTTC.

This clonotype has a count of ten or more. This chain connects TRBV15 to TRBJ2-6, with a weak D call TRBD1 (6 bases). Germline-derived CDR1 and CDR2 are LNHNV and YYDKDF (reference sequence). CDR3 length: 15 amino acids. V shed 3 bases and J shed 3 bases, with 9 bases lying between them. CDR3 in amino acids: CATSSTGSGANVLTF. DNA of the CDR3: TGTGCCACCAGCAGTACAGGGAGTGGGGCCAACGTCCTGACTTTC. Looking up the rest from reference TRBV15 and TRBJ2-6 gives the full variable domain: DAMVIQNPRYQVTQFGKPVTLSCSQTLNHNVMYWYQQKSSQAPKLLFHYYDKDFNNEADTPDNFQSRRPNTSFCFLDIRSPGLGDTAMYLCATSSTGSGANVLTFGAGSRLTVL.

V is TRBV19 and J is TRBJ2-7; 7 nucleotides match TRBD2. V shed 6 bases and J 2 bases; nucleotides not matched to a gene: 7. From germline, CDR1 is LNHDA and CDR2 SQIVND (reference sequence). This CDR3 spans 14 amino acids. In nucleotides, the CDR3 is TGTGCCAGTAGCCAAATGGGGAGGGCCTACGAGCAGTACTTC. This translates into CASSQMGRAYEQYF.

This clonotype was seen once. Lacking the conserved final phenylalanine or tryptophan, this CDR3 likely reflects a read error. The rearrangement links TRBV25-1 to TRBJ2-7, with 7 bases identical to TRBD2. CDR1 and CDR2 (germline): MGHDK, SYGVNS. This CDR3 has 12 residues. V lost 6 bases and J lost 6; bases outside the gene matches: 5. CDR3 region: CASRAGVGEQYI. The CDR3 DNA is TGTGCCAGCAGGGCGGGAGTGGGCGAGCAGTACATC.

The CDR3 sequence: CASSLVWTGTGGETQYF. CDR3 DNA: TGTGCCAGCAGCTTAGTGTGGACAGGGACCGGGGGAGAGACCCAGTACTTC. V gene TRBV7-9 combines with J gene TRBJ2-5; 8 nucleotides line up with TRBD1. Germline loops: CDR1 SEHNR, CDR2 FQNEAQ (reference sequence). The CDR3 runs 17 residues. J gave up 4 bases and V 1 base, and 11 bases lay outside the gene matches. The variable domain in full, completed from reference TRBV7-9 and TRBJ2-5, reads DTGVSQNPRHKITKRGQNVTFRCDPISEHNRLYWYRQTLGQGPEFLTYFQNEAQLEKSRLLSDRFSAERPKGSFSTLEIQRTEQGDSAMYLCASSLVWTGTGGETQYFGPGTRLLVL.

In regard to this clonotype: Germline is not matched at one junction end, which may reflect a read error. The chain has TRBV7-6 and TRBJ1-3; perhaps TRBD1 as D (6 bases). The length of the CDR3 is 16 residues. The germline gives CDR1 SGHVS, CDR2 FNYEAQ. CDR3: CASSSLSGATGDTIYF. The CDR3 coding sequence is TGTGCCAGCAGCTCCCTTTCGGGGGCGACTGGAGACACCATATATTTT.

This clonotype was picked up many times. The CDR3: CASSTLRTDYEQYF. The CDR3, as DNA: TGTGCCAGCAGCACACTCAGGACAGATTACGAGCAGTACTTC. V gene TRBV7-9 combines with J gene TRBJ2-7; D perhaps matches TRBD1 (6 bases). V was clipped by 5 bases and J by 4 bases, with 15 bases between them. This CDR3 is 14 amino acids long. Germline lookup yields CDR1 SEHNR and CDR2 FQNEAQ (reference sequence).

This clonotype was counted only a few times. The chain uses TRBV28 and TRBJ2-7; D is possibly TRBD1 (6 bases). The CDR3 contains 13 residues. V lost 5 bases and J 3 bases, leaving 11 bases between the germline ends. CDR1 MDHEN and CDR2 SYDVKM come from the germline V gene. The CDR3 here is CASSPGQFYEQYF. In DNA form, the CDR3 reads TGTGCCAGCAGTCCCGGACAGTTCTACGAGCAGTACTTC.

Comments on this clonotype: At one end, the junction sequence differs from germline, possibly due to a read error. The chain has TRBV25-1 and TRBJ2-7; D perhaps matches TRBD2 (5 bases). Looked up from germline, CDR1 is MGHDK and CDR2 is SYGVNS. There are 14 residues in the CDR3. The CDR3 here is CASSPQSWSGERYF. CDR3 DNA sequence: TGTGCCAGCAGTCCACAATCATGGAGCGGCGAGCGGTACTTC.

In its sample, this clonotype was seen once. This sequence joins TRBV29-1 and TRBJ2-5, with 8 bases lining up with TRBD1. CDR3 length: 13 residues. Germline CDR1 SQVTM, CDR2 ANQGSEA. The V and J ends lost 7 bases and 3 bases, in that order; junction bases with no gene match: 7. The CDR3 protein is CSAAAGGEETQYF. CDR3 in DNA: TGCAGCGCGGCGGCAGGGGGCGAAGAGACCCAGTACTTC.

This clonotype has a handful of counts. CDR3: CASMVLPGRGTEAFF. The CDR3, as DNA: TGTGCCAGTATGGTTCTTCCAGGGCGGGGAACTGAAGCTTTCTTT. The V and J genes are TRBV19 and TRBJ1-1, with D possibly being TRBD1 (5 bases). V was pared by 7 bases and J by 5 bases, with 20 bases between. Germline CDR1 LNHDA, CDR2 SQIVND (reference sequence). The length of the CDR3 is 15 residues.

The chain couples TRBV15 to TRBJ2-6; 8 bases map to TRBD2. Germline loops: CDR1 LNHNV, CDR2 YYDKDF (reference sequence). Trimming at V came to 1 base and at J to 4 bases, leaving 6 bases not matched to a gene. The CDR3 has 17 residues. The CDR3 bases are TGTGCCACCAGCAGAGGGACAGCGGGAGCCGGGGCCAACGTCCTGACTTTC. This codes for CATSRGTAGAGANVLTF. Filled out from reference TRBV15 and TRBJ2-6, the complete variable domain reads DAMVIQNPRYQVTQFGKPVTLSCSQTLNHNVMYWYQQKSSQAPKLLFHYYDKDFNNEADTPDNFQSRRPNTSFCFLDIRSPGLGDTAMYLCATSRGTAGAGANVLTFGAGSRLTVL.

J is TRBJ2-5 and V is TRBV12-3 or TRBV12-4, with D possibly matching TRBD2 (6 bases). Trimming took 6 bases from V and 4 from J, leaving 15 bases between them. There are 14 residues in the CDR3. CDR3 sequence (DNA): TGTGCCAGCAGACCACAAATGGGGGGAGAGACCCAGTACTTC. Encoded protein: CASRPQMGGETQYF.

The V gene is TRBV2, the J gene TRBJ1-1, with 7 nucleotides matching TRBD1. Germline-derived CDR1 and CDR2 are SNHLY and FYNNEI. V gave up 4 bases and J gave up 1 base; unmatched junction bases: 6. The CDR3 is 15 amino acids. Written as DNA, the CDR3 is TGTGCCAGCAGTGCCTACAGGGGAGGGAACACTGAAGCTTTCTTT. It encodes CASSAYRGGNTEAFF.

The chain carries TRBV2 and TRBJ2-7; perhaps TRBD1 as D (5 bases). In germline, CDR1 is SNHLY, CDR2 FYNNEI. V was shortened by 8 bases and J by 4 bases, with 15 bases between the two germline ends. The CDR3 sequence is 13 residues long. In nucleotides, the CDR3 is TGTGCCAGCCAAGTGGAAGGGGATTACGAGCAGTACTTC. Residues: CASQVEGDYEQYF.

The chain employs TRBV7-6 and TRBJ2-2; 7 bases align to TRBD2. The CDR3 runs to 16 residues. V was pared by 6 bases and J by 1 base, with 8 bases of the junction left unmatched. Per the germline V gene, CDR1 is SGHVS and CDR2 is FNYEAQ. This chain's CDR3 is CASSYSTGGNTGELFF. CDR3 nucleotide sequence: TGTGCCAGCAGTTACTCGACGGGGGGGAACACCGGGGAGCTGTTTTTT.

This sequence joins TRBV10-3 and TRBJ2-7; TRBD2 matches 9 bases. V gave up 2 bases and J gave up 2 bases; unmatched junction bases: 1. The CDR3 extends over 14 amino acids. Per germline, CDR1 ENHRY and CDR2 SYGVKD. The CDR3 DNA is TGTGCCATCAGTGAGAGCGGGAGGCCCTACGAGCAGTACTTC. This translates into CAISESGRPYEQYF.

Comments on this clonotype: One end of the junction fails to match germline, which may point to a read error. V and J are TRBV25-1 and TRBJ2-2; TRBD2 matches 13 bases. The germline CDR1 and CDR2 sequences are MGHDK and SYGVNS. There are 15 residues in the CDR3. CDR3 sequence: CASRRTSGSAGELFF. The DNA of the CDR3 is TGTGCCAGCAGGCGGACTAGCGGGAGCGCCGGGGAGCTATTTTTT.

In the case of this clonotype: No conserved phenylalanine or tryptophan ends this CDR3, so it is likely a read error. The DNA is left out, because the CDR3 cannot be placed on it with certainty; the CDR3 is given as TCRdb lists it. CDR3 sequence: CASSHRLA. The chain couples TRBV7-9 to TRBJ2-6; the table's D call, TRBD2, was not checked against the DNA. Both ends counted, the CDR3 spans 8 residues. CDR1 is SEHNR, CDR2 FQNEAQ, per germline (reference sequence).

This rearrangement joins TRBV24-1 to TRBJ2-1; 9 bases agree with TRBD1. The V segment lost 7 bases and the J segment 8 bases; nucleotides outside the gene matches: 8. The CDR3 is 14 amino acids. Germline lookup yields CDR1 KGHDR and CDR2 SFDVKD. The CDR3 sequence is CATSRTGEGDEQFF. For the CDR3, the DNA is TGTGCCACCAGCCGGACAGGGGAGGGCGATGAGCAGTTCTTC.

A word on this clonotype: Because it lacks the conserved phenylalanine or tryptophan at the end, this CDR3 is likely a read error. The chain employs TRBV19 and TRBJ1-5; a weak D match, TRBD1 (6 bases). The CDR3 runs 14 residues. Between the trimmed V and J ends, which lost 5 bases and 1 base, there was a span of 9 bases. Germline V gene sequence: CDR1 LNHDA, CDR2 SQIVND (reference sequence). Here the CDR3 DNA reads TGTGCCAGTAGTCTGGGGGGCAGCAATCAGCCCCAGCATCTT. This gives the protein CASSLGGSNQPQHL.

Concerning this clonotype: A single base separates this from a much larger clone, so it may be a read error. The chain is built from TRBV2 and TRBJ1-5, with D possibly being TRBD1 (6 bases). This CDR3 spans 14 amino acids. In germline, CDR1 is SNHLY, CDR2 FYNNEI. CDR3 sequence: CAGSRDISNQPQHF. The CDR3 nucleotides read TGTGCCGGCAGCCGGGACATTAGCAATCAGCCCCAGCATTTT.